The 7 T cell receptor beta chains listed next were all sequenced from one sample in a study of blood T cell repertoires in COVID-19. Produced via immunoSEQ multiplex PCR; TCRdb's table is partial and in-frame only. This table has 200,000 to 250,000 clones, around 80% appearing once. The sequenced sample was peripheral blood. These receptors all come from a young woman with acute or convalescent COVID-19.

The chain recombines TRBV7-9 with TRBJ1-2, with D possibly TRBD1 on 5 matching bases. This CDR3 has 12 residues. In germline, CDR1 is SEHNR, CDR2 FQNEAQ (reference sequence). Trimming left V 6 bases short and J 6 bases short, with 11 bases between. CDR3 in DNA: TGTGCCAGCAGTCTCGGGGGTAATGGCTACACCTTC. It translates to CASSLGGNGYTF.

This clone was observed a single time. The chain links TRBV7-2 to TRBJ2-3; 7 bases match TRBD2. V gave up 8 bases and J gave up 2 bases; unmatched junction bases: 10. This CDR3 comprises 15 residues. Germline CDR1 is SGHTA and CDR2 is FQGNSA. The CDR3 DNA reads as TGTGCCAGCGGAGGAGGGACTACAATCACAGATACGCAGTATTTT. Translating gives CASGGGTTITDTQYF.

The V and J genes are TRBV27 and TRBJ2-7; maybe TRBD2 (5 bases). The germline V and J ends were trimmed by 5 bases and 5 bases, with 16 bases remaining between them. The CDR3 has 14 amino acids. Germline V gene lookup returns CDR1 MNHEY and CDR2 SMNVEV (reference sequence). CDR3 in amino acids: CASSLLGRWNEQYF. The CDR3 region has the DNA TGTGCCAGCAGTCTACTAGGTCGTTGGAACGAGCAGTACTTC.

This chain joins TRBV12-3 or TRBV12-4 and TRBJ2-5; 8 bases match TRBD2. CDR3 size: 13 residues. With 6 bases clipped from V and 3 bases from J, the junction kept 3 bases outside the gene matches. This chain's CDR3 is CASSNSGEETQYF. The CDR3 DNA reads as TGTGCCAGCAGCAATAGCGGGGAAGAGACCCAGTACTTC.

CDR3 sequence: CASSLAGGGSYEQYF. CDR3 in DNA: TGTGCCAGCAGCTTAGCTGGGGGGGGATCATACGAGCAGTACTTC. The rearrangement links TRBV11-3 to TRBJ2-7, with 7 bases that match TRBD2. This CDR3 spans 15 amino acids. CDR1 and CDR2 from the germline V gene are SGHNT and YENEEA. V shed 1 base, J shed 4 bases, and the junction held 7 bases outside the gene matches.

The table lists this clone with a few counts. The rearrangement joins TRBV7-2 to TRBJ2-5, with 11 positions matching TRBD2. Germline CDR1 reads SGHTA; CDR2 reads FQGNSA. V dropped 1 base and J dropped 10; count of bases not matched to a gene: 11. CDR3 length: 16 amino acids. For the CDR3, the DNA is TGTGCCAGCAGCTTAGGGGCTAGCGGGGGGTTCTTAGACCAGTACTTC. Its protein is CASSLGASGGFLDQYF.

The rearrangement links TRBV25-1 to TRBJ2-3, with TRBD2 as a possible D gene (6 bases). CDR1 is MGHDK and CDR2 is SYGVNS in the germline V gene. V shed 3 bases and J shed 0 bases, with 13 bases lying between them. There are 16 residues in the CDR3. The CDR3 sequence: CASSDGRGTSTDTQYF. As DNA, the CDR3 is TGTGCCAGCAGTGATGGTCGGGGGACTAGCACAGATACGCAGTATTTT.